A selection of T cell receptor beta chains follows, all from one sample in a study of control samples from healthy donors and cancer patients. Here immunoSEQ multiplex PCR was the method, and the copy in TCRdb shows in-frame clones only, minus some. The sample carries some 78,000 clones, about 89% recorded once. Sequencing input: blood. All receptors come from a woman between 55 and 75 years old in good health. The CDR3 runs from the conserved cysteine through the conserved F or W. A D gene is named only where the DNA matches it firmly. Only part of the rows carry a size: once, few, many, or a class if the clone is expanded.

V gene,clone size,D gene,J gene,CDR3 DNA,CDR3 protein
TRBV6-6,NA,NA,TRBJ1-5,TGTGCCAGCAGTCGCCTCGGGGCTTATAGCAATCAGCCCCAGCATTTT,CASSRLGAYSNQPQHF
TRBV19,NA,NA,TRBJ1-2,TGTGCCAGTAGTATCCCGGGTTTTCGCTATGGCTACACCTTC,CASSIPGFRYGYTF
TRBV21-1,NA,NA,TRBJ1-1,TGTGCCAGCAGCAAAGCCCTCCAGGCTAACACTGAAGCTTTCTTT,CASSKALQANTEAFF
TRBV7-2,NA,NA,TRBJ1-3,TGTGCCAGCAGCTTCCGGACCGCGGCGGACACCATATATTTT,CASSFRTAADTIYF
TRBV11-2,NA,NA,TRBJ1-1,TGTGCCAGCAGCTTACGGGGAGGGACTGAAGCTTTCTTT,CASSLRGGTEAFF
TRBV11-2,many,TRBD2,TRBJ2-7,TGTGCCAGCAGCCGTAGGACTAGCGGGCTTATCTCCTACGAGCAGTACTTC,CASSRRTSGLISYEQYF
TRBV28,NA,NA,TRBJ1-2,TGTGCCAGCACAATCGGGGCCAACTATGGCTACACCTTC,CASTIGANYGYTF
TRBV2,NA,NA,TRBJ2-7,TGTGCCAGCACGGGCAACGAGCAGTACTTC,CASTGNEQYF
TRBV11-2,NA,TRBD2,TRBJ2-7,TGTGCCAGCGAACAGTGGCGGGGGTTCTCCTACGAGCAGTACTTC,CASEQWRGFSYEQYF
TRBV6-1,NA,NA,TRBJ2-7,TGTGCCAGCAGTGAAGCGCTTAATCTTATCTACGAGCAGTACTTC,CASSEALNLIYEQYF
TRBV28,NA,NA,TRBJ1-1,TGTGCCAGCAGTAACGCCCGGGGGTTGAACACTGAAGCTTTCTTT,CASSNARGLNTEAFF
TRBV7-8,NA,NA,TRBJ2-1,TGTGCCAGCAGCTTAGTTTACAGGGATAACAATGAGCAGTTCTTC,CASSLVYRDNNEQFF
TRBV9,once,NA,TRBJ1-2,TGTGCCAGCAGCGTAAATGATTATGGCTACACCTTC,CASSVNDYGYTF
TRBV5-1,NA,NA,TRBJ2-3,TGCGCCAGCAGCGACGCGCTGAGCACAGATACGCAGTATTTT,CASSDALSTDTQYF
TRBV12-5,few,NA,TRBJ1-5,TGTGCTAGTGGTAAAGTAGGGTATAGCAATCAGCCCCAGCATTTT,CASGKVGYSNQPQHF
TRBV27,NA,TRBD2,TRBJ2-3,TGTGCCAGCAAGACGGCGGGAGGTCCAGATACGCAGTATTTT,CASKTAGGPDTQYF
TRBV6-5,NA,NA,TRBJ1-3,TGTGCCAGCAGTCCTATTGGCTCTGGAAACACCATATATTTT,CASSPIGSGNTIYF
TRBV24-1,once,NA,TRBJ2-1,TGTGCCACCAGTGGAGGGGTGAGCTCCTACAATGAGCAGTTCTTC,CATSGGVSSYNEQFF
TRBV5-1,NA,NA,TRBJ2-7,TGCGCCAGCAGAGACCAGGGGAGCTCCTACGAGCAGTACTTC,CASRDQGSSYEQYF
TRBV30,NA,NA,TRBJ1-3,TGTGCCTGGAGTGTCCCAGGGGGAAACACCATATATTTT,CAWSVPGGNTIYF
TRBV7-2,NA,NA,TRBJ2-3,TGTGCCAGCAGCTTTGTTTCAGATACGCAGTATTTT,CASSFVSDTQYF
TRBV5-1,once,TRBD2,TRBJ2-1,TGCGCCAGCAGCTTGGACTCGCGGGGGGCCATAAACAATGAGCAGTTCTTC,CASSLDSRGAINNEQFF
TRBV7-3,NA,NA,TRBJ2-3,TGTGCCAGCAGCTTTGGCACAGATACGCAGTATTTT,CASSFGTDTQYF
TRBV7-2,NA,TRBD1,TRBJ1-3,TGTGCCAGCAGCTCGAGACAGGGGCGAAACACCATATATTTT,CASSSRQGRNTIYF
TRBV13,once,TRBD1,TRBJ1-2,TGTGCCAGCAGCGGACCCGGGACAGGTGGCTATGGCTACACCTTC,CASSGPGTGGYGYTF
TRBV5-4,NA,NA,TRBJ1-1,TGTGCCAGCAGCTTGGACGGATCGAACGGTGAAGCTTTCTTT,CASSLDGSNGEAFF
TRBV5-1,NA,TRBD1,TRBJ1-1,TGCGCCAGCAGGCCCGGGACAGGGGGCTCCCAGAACACTGAAGCTTTCTTT,CASRPGTGGSQNTEAFF
TRBV2,NA,NA,TRBJ2-1,TGTGCCAGCAGTGGGGCCAGGGGCGGTGAGCAGTTCTTC,CASSGARGGEQFF
TRBV12-3/TRBV12-4,NA,NA,TRBJ2-7,TGTGCCAGCAGTAGGTCCGTCAAATACGAGCAGTACTTC,CASSRSVKYEQYF
TRBV25-1,NA,TRBD1,TRBJ2-6,TGTGCCAGCAGTGGACAGGGCGACTCTGGGGCCAACGTCCTGACTTTC,CASSGQGDSGANVLTF
TRBV6-5,NA,NA,TRBJ1-1,TGTGCCAGCAGAAACCCCGGTGGGGACACTGAAGCTTTCTTT,CASRNPGGDTEAFF
TRBV18,NA,NA,TRBJ2-5,TGTGCCAGCTCACGGCCCCCTTTAACCCAGTACTTC,CASSRPPLTQYF
TRBV11-3,NA,TRBD2,TRBJ2-3,TGTGCCAGCAGCTCTCGGACTAGCGGGGGGAAAGATACGCAGTATTTT,CASSSRTSGGKDTQYF
TRBV14,NA,NA,TRBJ2-5,TGTGCCAGCCGAGACCGGGACAAAGAGACCCAGTACTTC,CASRDRDKETQYF
TRBV7-9,NA,TRBD2,TRBJ2-1,TGTGCCAGCAGCCCGGGACTAGCGGGGGGCCGTTCCTACAATGAGCAGTTCTTC,CASSPGLAGGRSYNEQFF
TRBV11-3,NA,NA,TRBJ2-3,TGTGCCAGCAGCTTACAGGGGCAACTCTCCACAGATACGCAGTATTTT,CASSLQGQLSTDTQYF
TRBV5-6,NA,TRBD1,TRBJ1-2,TGTGCCAGCAGCTTGGTCTCACAGGGGCTTGGCTACACCTTC,CASSLVSQGLGYTF